This T cell receptor beta chain emerged from a study of radiation and T cells in renal cell carcinoma (TCRdb year 2020). Looking at the study overall: TCR beta sequencing covered approximately 51 samples in total, comprising some 25 tumors and approximately 27 peripheral blood samples. In the approximately 49 samples combined, 4,016,671 unique CDR3 nucleotide sequences were found, encoding approximately 2,900,000 unique CDR3 amino acid sequences.

The sample's time point label, decoded: tumor resected at nephrectomy. According to the study, the label for this sample's treatment or condition signals: treatment-naive control, cytoreductive nephrectomy. The control tumors were taken from treatment-naive renal cell carcinoma patients who had cytoreductive nephrectomy with no earlier radiation. Every patient had renal cell carcinoma of clear cell pathology. The control tumors sequenced for TCR were resected between the early 2010s and the mid-2010s from some 10 males and a few females whose median age was 57 years (range about 40 to 85). The tumors were dissociated mechanically, digested with collagenase/hyaluronidase at 37 degrees C, processed in gentleMACS C tubes, and kept in liquid nitrogen. The QIAamp DNA Blood Mini Kit (Qiagen) was used to prepare genomic DNA for TCR sequencing. Only samples passing all quality control checks were included in the analyses.

This clone was counted a few times. Its antigen is still unknown. Base qualities are not at hand, and no much larger clone is one base apart. Here is what the overall study found, with its caveats: With a single-armed trial design, the study had no way to address how radiation dose or scheduling affects the TCR repertoire. Only small tumor regions of 0.75 to 1 g were available, so intratumoral heterogeneity was not captured. Compared with control tumors, irradiated tumors had a greater number of dominant CDR3 motifs, and those motifs took up a bigger portion of the repertoire. Higher TCR clonality was observed in irradiated tumors than in controls, with an average of about 50% of the repertoire accounted for by the top 100 clonotypes, compared with roughly 40% in nephrectomy-only tumors.

V is pruned by 2 bases and J by 2 bases, leaving 1 base of the junction without a gene match. From the cysteine up to the phenylalanine, the CDR3 has a length of 16 residues. Only the CDR3 DNA is retained, 48 bases long and in frame from the first base. CDR1 and CDR2 were assigned from the germline V gene as MNHEY and SVGAGI. TCR beta libraries were generated from genomic DNA with the immunoSEQ kit, following the manufacturer's recommendations. To prepare the libraries, a first multiplex PCR with proprietary primers was run, followed by a second PCR that added unique barcodes, and a bead cleanup was done after each round. Each sample batch included a kit-provided positive control reaction and a negative control reaction. The final libraries were assessed on an Agilent 4200 TapeStation D1000 ScreenTape, pooled by volume, and quantified by qPCR. Sequencing ran on an Illumina NextSeq500 with a MidOutput 150-cycle cartridge, using 156 Read1 and 15 Index1 cycles with kit custom primers. The pooled library was loaded at about 0.93 pM with approximately 18% PhiX control spiked in. In the source study's methods: Vendor-processed data were analyzed in R, and a clonotype was defined as all T cells sharing the same CDR3 nucleotide sequence. In the clone abundance analyses, frequencies in each sample were normalized to that sample's 10,000 most abundant clones. Public T cell clones, averaging fewer than five per sample, were removed before analysis. Dominant motif analysis used ImmunoMap with the PAM10 matrix, gap penalty 30 and homology threshold 0.3; motifs with cumulative frequency at least 0.01 counted as dominant. As stored in TCRdb, this immuneACCESS dataset retains in-frame rearrangements with V and J assigned. A fraction of the clones does not appear; measured against another copy, unresolved V genes explain less than half of the discrepancy, and the remainder lacks a known reason. The V and J calls and clone size come from that table; D and trimming were worked out from the DNA. This sample lists tens of thousands of clones; 55% to 70% were detected once. The ten most abundant clones make up approximately 23% of the sample.

Sequences were derived from tumor tissue, sampled from a patient whose treatment was nephrectomy without radiotherapy. This receptor was obtained from a man aged 40-49 years with renal cell carcinoma. The chain couples TRBV6-5 to TRBJ2-5, with 14 bases matching TRBD2. The CDR3 has the sequence CASSYGTSGGQETQYF. The DNA sequence is given as TGTGCCAGCAGTTACGGGACTAGCGGGGGTCAAGAGACCCAGTACTTC.